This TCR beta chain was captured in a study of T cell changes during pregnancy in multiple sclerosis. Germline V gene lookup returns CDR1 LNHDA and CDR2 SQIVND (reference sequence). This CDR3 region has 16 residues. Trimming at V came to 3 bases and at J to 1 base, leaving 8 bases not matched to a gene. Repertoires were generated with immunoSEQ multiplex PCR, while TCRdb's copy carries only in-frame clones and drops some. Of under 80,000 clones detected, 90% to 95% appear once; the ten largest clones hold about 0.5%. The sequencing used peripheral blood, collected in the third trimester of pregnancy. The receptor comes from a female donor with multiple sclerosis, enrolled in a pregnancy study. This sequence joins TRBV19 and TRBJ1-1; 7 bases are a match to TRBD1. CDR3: CASSMGTGTANTEAFF. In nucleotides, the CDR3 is TGTGCCAGTAGTATGGGGACCGGGACAGCGAACACTGAAGCTTTCTTT.